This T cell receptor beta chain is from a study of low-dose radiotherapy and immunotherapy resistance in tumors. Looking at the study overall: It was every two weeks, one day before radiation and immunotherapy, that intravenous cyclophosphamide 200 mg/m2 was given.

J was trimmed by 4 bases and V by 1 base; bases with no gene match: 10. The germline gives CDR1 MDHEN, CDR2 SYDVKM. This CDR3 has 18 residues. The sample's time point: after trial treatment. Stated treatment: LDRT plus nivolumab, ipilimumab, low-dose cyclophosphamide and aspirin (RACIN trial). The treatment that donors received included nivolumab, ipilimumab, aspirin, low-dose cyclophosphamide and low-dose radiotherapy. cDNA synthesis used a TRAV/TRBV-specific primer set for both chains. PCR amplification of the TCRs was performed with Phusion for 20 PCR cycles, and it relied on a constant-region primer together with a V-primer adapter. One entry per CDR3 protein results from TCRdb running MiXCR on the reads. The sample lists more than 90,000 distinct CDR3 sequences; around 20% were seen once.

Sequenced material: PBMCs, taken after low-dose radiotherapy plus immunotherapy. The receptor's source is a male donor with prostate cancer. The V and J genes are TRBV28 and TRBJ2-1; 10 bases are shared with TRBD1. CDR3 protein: CASSLLRGGTGDYNEQFF. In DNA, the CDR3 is TGTGCCAGCAGTTTATTAAGGGGGGGGACAGGGGATTACAATGAGCAGTTCTTC.